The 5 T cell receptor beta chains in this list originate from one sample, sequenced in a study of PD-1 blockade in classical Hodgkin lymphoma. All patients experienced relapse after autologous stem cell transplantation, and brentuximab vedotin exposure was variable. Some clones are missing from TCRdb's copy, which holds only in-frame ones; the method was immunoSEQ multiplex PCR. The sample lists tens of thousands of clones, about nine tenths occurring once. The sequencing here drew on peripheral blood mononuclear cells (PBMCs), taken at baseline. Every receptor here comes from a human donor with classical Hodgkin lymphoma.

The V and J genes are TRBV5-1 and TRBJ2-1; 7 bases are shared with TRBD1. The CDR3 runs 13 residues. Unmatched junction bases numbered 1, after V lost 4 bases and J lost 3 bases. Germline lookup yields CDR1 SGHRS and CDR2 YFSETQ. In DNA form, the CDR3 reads TGCGCCAGCAGCAGGGACAGCTACAATGAGCAGTTCTTC. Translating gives CASSRDSYNEQFF.

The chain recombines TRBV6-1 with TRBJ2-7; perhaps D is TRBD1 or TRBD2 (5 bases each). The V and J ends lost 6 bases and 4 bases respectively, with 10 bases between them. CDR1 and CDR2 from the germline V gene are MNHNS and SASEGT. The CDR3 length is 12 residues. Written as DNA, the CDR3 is TGTGCCAGCAGCGGGACCGGGTACGAGCAGTACTTC. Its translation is CASSGTGYEQYF.

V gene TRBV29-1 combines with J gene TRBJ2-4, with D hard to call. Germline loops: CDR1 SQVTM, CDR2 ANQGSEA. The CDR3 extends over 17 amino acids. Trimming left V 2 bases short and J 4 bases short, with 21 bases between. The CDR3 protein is CSVEIRAYGVDKNIQYF. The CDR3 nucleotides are TGCAGCGTTGAAATTCGGGCCTACGGCGTGGATAAAAACATTCAGTACTTC.

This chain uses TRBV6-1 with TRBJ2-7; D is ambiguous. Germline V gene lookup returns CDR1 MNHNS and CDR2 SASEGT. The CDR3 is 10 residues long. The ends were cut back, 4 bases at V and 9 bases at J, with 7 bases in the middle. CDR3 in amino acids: CASSVAVQYF. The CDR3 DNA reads TGTGCCAGCAGTGTCGCAGTGCAGTACTTC.

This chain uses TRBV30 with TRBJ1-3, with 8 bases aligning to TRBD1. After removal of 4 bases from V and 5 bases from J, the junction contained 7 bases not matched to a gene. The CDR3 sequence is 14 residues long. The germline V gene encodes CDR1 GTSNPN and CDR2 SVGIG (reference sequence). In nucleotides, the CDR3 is TGTGCCTGGACGCTCACAGGGGGAAGAAACACCATATATTTT. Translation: CAWTLTGGRNTIYF. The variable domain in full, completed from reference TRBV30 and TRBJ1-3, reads SQTIHQWPATLVQPVGSPLSLECTVEGTSNPNLYWYRQAAGRGLQLLFYSVGIGQISSEVPQNLSASRPQDRQFILSSKKLLLSDSGFYLCAWTLTGGRNTIYFGEGSWLTVV.